These 26 T cell receptor beta chains were sequenced from one sample in a study of T cell responses to AZD1222 COVID-19 vaccine. The repertoire was sequenced with immunoSEQ multiplex PCR; TCRdb's copy has only in-frame clones and lacks some. The sample carries 150,000 to 250,000 clones, approximately 89% recorded once. Sequences were derived from peripheral blood, sampled 28 days after the second AZD1222 dose. These TCRs come from an adult who received the AZD1222 COVID-19 vaccine.

The V gene is TRBV18, the J gene TRBJ1-5; D gene uncertain. V was shortened by 2 bases and J by 6 bases, with 14 bases between the two germline ends. Germline V gene lookup returns CDR1 KGHSH and CDR2 LQKENI. The CDR3 loop spans 15 amino acids. DNA for the CDR3: TGTGCCAGCTCACCAGAATTAGGGTTTGGTCAGCCCCAGCATTTT. Translation: CASSPELGFGQPQHF.

This chain links TRBV19 with TRBJ1-2; 8 bases fit TRBD1. Per germline, CDR1 LNHDA and CDR2 SQIVND (reference sequence). The CDR3 runs to 17 residues. The J segment lost 4 bases and the V segment lost 6 bases, leaving 16 bases of the junction unmatched. The CDR3 bases are TGTGCCAGTAGCCCTTCCTTCCTGGGACAGGAGTTCTATGGCTACACCTTC. Its protein is CASSPSFLGQEFYGYTF.

The V call is TRBV5-4, the J call TRBJ1-4, with unresolved D. V lost 2 bases and J lost 0, with 8 bases in between. CDR1 SGHNT and CDR2 YYREEE come from the germline V gene (reference sequence). The CDR3 contains 15 residues. The CDR3 DNA is TGTGCCAGCAGCTTCGACGGGGCAACTAATGAAAAACTGTTTTTT. Its protein is CASSFDGATNEKLFF. Variable domain in full (rest from reference TRBV5-4 and TRBJ1-4): ETGVTQSPTHLIKTRGQQVTLRCSSQSGHNTVSWYQQALGQGPQFIFQYYREEENGRGNFPPRFSGLQFPNYSSELNVNALELDDSALYLCASSFDGATNEKLFFGSGTQLSVL.

V gene TRBV18 combines with J gene TRBJ1-5; 10 bases agree with TRBD1. Germline-derived CDR1 and CDR2 are KGHSH and LQKENI. The CDR3 is made up of 14 amino acids. V lost 6 bases and J lost 7; bases outside the gene matches: 6. As DNA, the CDR3 is TGTGCCAGCTCCTTTGGGACAGGGGAACAGCCCCAGCATTTT. The encoded protein is CASSFGTGEQPQHF. Supplemented by reference TRBV18 and TRBJ1-5, the full variable domain reads NAGVMQNPRHLVRRRGQEARLRCSPMKGHSHVYWYRQLPEEGLKFMVYLQKENIIDESGMPKERFSAEFPKEGPSILRIQQVVRGDSAAYFCASSFGTGEQPQHFGDGTRLSIL.

The rearrangement joins TRBV19 to TRBJ1-5; a possible D gene is TRBD1 (5 bases). This CDR3 contains 15 residues. The V and J ends lost 0 bases and 7 bases respectively, with 13 bases between them. CDR1 is LNHDA and CDR2 is SQIVND in the germline V gene (reference sequence). The CDR3 bases are TGTGCCAGTAGTATAGACAGGGTCGAACGGCAGCCCCAGCATTTT. It specifies CASSIDRVERQPQHF.

The chain uses TRBV19 and TRBJ1-5, with 10 bases lining up with TRBD1. After removal of 10 bases from V and 5 bases from J, the junction contained 8 bases not matched to a gene. Germline V gene lookup returns CDR1 LNHDA and CDR2 SQIVND (reference sequence). The CDR3 is 14 residues long. In DNA, the CDR3 is TGTGCCACAGCAAGGGGACAGGGGTATCAGCCCCAGCATTTT. Protein product: CATARGQGYQPQHF. The full variable domain, rest sourced from reference TRBV19 and TRBJ1-5, is DGGITQSPKYLFRKEGQNVTLSCEQNLNHDAMYWYRQDPGQGLRLIYYSQIVNDFQKGDIAEGYSVSREKKESFPLTVTSAQKNPTAFYLCATARGQGYQPQHFGDGTRLSIL.

This clone occurred once. V gene TRBV28 combines with J gene TRBJ1-2; D might be TRBD1 (6 bases). From germline, CDR1 is MDHEN and CDR2 SYDVKM. The V gene lost 1 base and the J gene lost 7 bases, with 16 bases spanning the gap. CDR3 length equals 15 residues. The chain's CDR3 is CASSLSGAGWGGYTF. CDR3 nucleotides: TGTGCCAGCAGTTTATCAGGGGCAGGGTGGGGTGGCTACACCTTC.

The gene calls are TRBV30 and TRBJ1-2, with 7 bases fitting TRBD1. Germline CDR1 and CDR2: GTSNPN and SVGIG (reference sequence). Trimming removed 5 bases from V and 7 bases from J; junction bases left unmatched: 7. This CDR3 region has 12 residues. The CDR3 spells CAWATTGAGYTF. The CDR3, as DNA: TGTGCCTGGGCAACAACAGGGGCTGGCTACACCTTC.

The chain has TRBV4-2 and TRBJ1-2; 11 bases agree with TRBD1. The CDR3 has 16 amino acids. The V gene end was trimmed by 4 bases and the J gene end by 6 bases; junction bases not matched to a gene: 10. The germline V gene encodes CDR1 LGHNA and CDR2 YNFKEQ. The CDR3 loop reads CASSPRRTGGADGYTF. CDR3 in DNA: TGTGCCAGCAGCCCACGAAGGACAGGGGGCGCCGATGGCTACACCTTC.

The V call is TRBV6-2 or TRBV6-3, the J call TRBJ2-1; 11 nucleotides match TRBD2. Per the germline V gene, CDR1 is MNHEY and CDR2 is SVGEGT. The junction had 9 bases not matched to a gene; V was cut back by 4 bases and J by 7 bases. The CDR3 is made up of 16 amino acids. Here the CDR3 reads CASSSRVSGRANEQFF. The CDR3 DNA is TGTGCCAGCAGTTCGCGGGTTAGCGGGAGGGCGAATGAGCAGTTCTTC.

The sample holds one count of this clone. The rearrangement uses TRBV29-1 and TRBJ2-3, with D possibly being TRBD2 (6 bases). This CDR3 has 14 residues. Germline values: CDR1 SQVTM, CDR2 ANQGSEA. The V end lost 2 bases, the J end lost 3 bases, and 12 bases lay between the germline ends. The CDR3 spells CSVERGSGTDTQYF. The DNA of the CDR3 is TGCAGCGTTGAACGGGGGAGTGGGACAGATACGCAGTATTTT.

The table lists this clone with a count of one. This rearrangement joins TRBV5-4 to TRBJ2-3; 7 nucleotides match TRBD2. The junction had 4 bases not matched to a gene; V was cut back by 4 bases and J by 2 bases. Germline values: CDR1 SGHNT, CDR2 YYREEE (reference sequence). The CDR3 extends over 14 amino acids. The DNA for the CDR3 is TGTGCCAGCAGCATCCGGGACTACACAGATACGCAGTATTTT. Translation gives CASSIRDYTDTQYF.

The chain links TRBV18 to TRBJ1-1; D may be TRBD1 (6 bases). V was pared by 4 bases and J by 7 bases, with 13 bases between. The CDR3 covers 13 residues. CDR1 KGHSH and CDR2 LQKENI come from the germline V gene. The CDR3 is CASSHRDKGEAFF. CDR3 DNA: TGTGCCAGCTCACACCGGGACAAGGGTGAAGCTTTCTTT.

This chain uses TRBV2 with TRBJ2-4; 7 bases fit TRBD1. Germline lookup yields CDR1 SNHLY and CDR2 FYNNEI. Germline trimming cut 6 bases from V and 5 bases from J; bases unmatched to any gene: 4. The CDR3 runs to 13 residues. In nucleotides, the CDR3 is TGTGCCAGCAGCCGGGACAGACAAAACATTCAGTACTTC. Protein sequence: CASSRDRQNIQYF. Based on the CDR3 plus reference TRBV2 and TRBJ2-4, the full variable domain is EPEVTQTPSHQVTQMGQEVILRCVPISNHLYFYWYRQILGQKVEFLVSFYNNEISEKSEIFDDQFSVERPDGSNFTLKIRSTKLEDSAMYFCASSRDRQNIQYFGAGTRLSVL.

The chain uses TRBV11-3 and TRBJ2-3; a weak D match, TRBD2 (6 bases). Trimming left V 4 bases short and J 11 bases short, with 13 bases between. The CDR3 has 12 amino acids. From germline, CDR1 is SGHNT and CDR2 YENEEA. In DNA form, the CDR3 reads TGTGCCAGCAGCTACTCCGGGACTCAGCAGTATTTT. Encoded protein: CASSYSGTQQYF. The whole variable domain, filled in from reference TRBV11-3 and TRBJ2-3, reads EAGVVQSPRYKIIEKKQPVAFWCNPISGHNTLYWYLQNLGQGPELLIRYENEEAVDDSQLPKDRFSAERLKGVDSTLKIQPAELGDSAVYLCASSYSGTQQYFGPGTRLTVL.

V and J are TRBV28 and TRBJ1-4; D ambiguous. Between the trimmed V and J ends, which lost 6 bases and 7 bases, there was a span of 12 bases. Germline V gives CDR1 MDHEN, CDR2 SYDVKM. The CDR3 loop spans 13 amino acids. CDR3 protein: CASRLPRGEKLFF. CDR3 nucleotide sequence: TGTGCCAGCAGGCTGCCTCGTGGTGAAAAACTGTTTTTT.

The chain has TRBV6-5 and TRBJ1-4, with D maybe TRBD1 (6 bases). The CDR3 runs 14 residues. Germline CDR1 reads MNHEY; CDR2 reads SVGAGI. V was clipped by 3 bases and J by 7 bases, with 12 bases between them. The CDR3 sequence: CASSYQGRSEKLFF. The CDR3 DNA reads TGTGCCAGCAGTTATCAGGGGAGGAGTGAAAAACTGTTTTTT.

The V gene is TRBV30, the J gene TRBJ1-5, with D unresolved. The CDR3 has 13 residues. Germline CDR1 is GTSNPN and CDR2 is SVGIG (reference sequence). Trimming cost V 4 bases and J 2 bases, with 9 bases left between them. The CDR3 DNA reads TGTGCCTGGACGGGAAGGGGCAATCAGCCCCAGCATTTT. This sequence encodes CAWTGRGNQPQHF.

The J gene is TRBJ2-1, the V gene TRBV5-1; no firm D call. Trimming removed 5 bases at V and 1 base at J, with 7 bases between. The CDR3 covers 13 residues. Germline V CDR1 and CDR2: SGHRS, YFSETQ. CDR3 nucleotide sequence: TGCGCCAGCAGTCGGCCTTCCTACAATGAGCAGTTCTTC. Encoded protein: CASSRPSYNEQFF.

The J gene is TRBJ2-7, the V gene TRBV6-5, with D possibly being TRBD1 (5 bases). The CDR3 length is 13 residues. The germline V gene encodes CDR1 MNHEY and CDR2 SVGAGI. Trimming took 6 bases from V and 4 from J, leaving 13 bases between them. CDR3 amino acids: CASSSGYWYEQYF. The CDR3 DNA sequence: TGTGCCAGCAGCTCAGGGTATTGGTACGAGCAGTACTTC.

The V and J genes are TRBV28 and TRBJ1-3; 7 bases are shared with TRBD1. Germline CDR1 is MDHEN and CDR2 is SYDVKM. J was trimmed by 2 bases and V by 7 bases; bases with no gene match: 8. CDR3 length equals 15 residues. The CDR3 here is CASNQQGKAGNTIYF. The CDR3, as DNA: TGTGCCAGCAACCAACAGGGGAAGGCTGGAAACACCATATATTTT.

The chain has TRBV24-1 and TRBJ1-5; TRBD1 agrees at 7 bases. Germline V CDR1 and CDR2: KGHDR, SFDVKD. J gave up 2 bases and V 4 bases, and 4 bases lay outside the gene matches. The CDR3 is 15 amino acids. The CDR3 reads CATSERDSRNQPQHF. CDR3 bases: TGTGCCACCAGTGAAAGGGACAGCCGCAATCAGCCCCAGCATTTT.

This CDR3 reads CASRDRTANEQFF. The DNA for the CDR3 is TGTGCCAGCAGAGACAGGACGGCCAATGAGCAGTTCTTC. The chain recombines TRBV5-5 with TRBJ2-1; D is possibly TRBD1 (6 bases). CDR3 length: 13 amino acids. CDR1 SGHKS and CDR2 YYEKEE come from the germline V gene (reference sequence). The V end lost 5 bases, the J end lost 6 bases, and 12 bases lay between the germline ends.

The V gene is TRBV18, the J gene TRBJ2-1, with 11 nucleotides matching TRBD2. The CDR3 length is 18 residues. Germline trimming cut 5 bases from V and 5 bases from J; bases unmatched to any gene: 14. Germline CDR1 reads KGHSH; CDR2 reads LQKENI. The CDR3 bases are TGTGCCAGCTCAGTAGCGGGAGGGCTCGGAAGGGGAAACAATGAGCAGTTCTTC. Residues: CASSVAGGLGRGNNEQFF.

V and J are TRBV24-1 and TRBJ2-1, with 15 bases lining up with TRBD2. The CDR3 is made up of 19 amino acids. V was clipped by 4 bases and J by 0 bases; unmatched bases: 6. Germline CDR1 KGHDR, CDR2 SFDVKD. The CDR3 spells CATSDPGLAGGFSYNEQFF. The CDR3 DNA reads TGTGCCACCAGTGACCCGGGACTAGCGGGAGGCTTCTCCTACAATGAGCAGTTCTTC.

This chain joins TRBV30 and TRBJ1-3, with D maybe TRBD1 (5 bases). Germline assignment: CDR1 GTSNPN and CDR2 SVGIG (reference sequence). Trimming took off 3 bases at V and 0 bases at J, with 12 bases between the two ends. CDR3 length: 15 amino acids. The CDR3 sequence is CAWSSDSRSGNTIYF. The CDR3 DNA is TGTGCCTGGAGCTCCGACAGTCGCTCTGGAAACACCATATATTTT.